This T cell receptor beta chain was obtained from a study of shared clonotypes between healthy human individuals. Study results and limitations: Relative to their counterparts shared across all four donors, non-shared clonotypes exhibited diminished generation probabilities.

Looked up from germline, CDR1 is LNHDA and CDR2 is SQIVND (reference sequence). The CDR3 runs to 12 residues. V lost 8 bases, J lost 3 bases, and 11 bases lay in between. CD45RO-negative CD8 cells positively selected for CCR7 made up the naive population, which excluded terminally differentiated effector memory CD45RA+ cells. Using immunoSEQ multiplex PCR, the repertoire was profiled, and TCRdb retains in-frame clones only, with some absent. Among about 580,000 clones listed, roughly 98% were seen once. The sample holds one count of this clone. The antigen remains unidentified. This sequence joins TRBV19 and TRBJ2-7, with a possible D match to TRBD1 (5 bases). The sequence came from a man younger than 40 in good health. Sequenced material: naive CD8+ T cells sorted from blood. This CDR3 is CASSTDSYEQYF. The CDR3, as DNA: TGTGCCAGTTCTACCGACAGCTACGAGCAGTACTTC.